This TCR beta chain was recovered during a study of T cells in Graves' hyperthyroidism and ophthalmopathy. What was amplified from RNA transcripts were TCR beta CDR3 regions. When the TCR CDR3 underwent first-round RT-PCR, the HTBI primer set was used. TCRdb processed the multiplex PCR reads anew with MiXCR; each CDR3 protein has one entry. The table includes a few hundred thousand distinct CDR3 sequences, about 15% detected once. The sequencing sample was made of blood. The TCR originated in a woman under 40 with Graves' hyperthyroidism.

The CDR3 nucleotides read TGTGCCAGCAGTTACTCCTCCACAGGGGCCCAAAACATTCAGTACTTC. Translating gives CASSYSSTGAQNIQYF. This chain connects TRBV6-5 to TRBJ2-4; TRBD1 aligns across 7 bases. V shed 0 bases and J 5 bases; nucleotides not matched to a gene: 7. The CDR3 runs 16 residues. CDR1 and CDR2 (germline): MNHEY, SVGAGI.